This is a list of T cell receptor beta chains from one sample in a study of T cells after yellow fever vaccination. TCRdb itself ran the 5' RACE reads through MiXCR, one entry per CDR3 protein. Of a few hundred thousand distinct CDR3 sequences in the sample, roughly 20% were seen once. Specimen: PBMCs, collected before the yellow fever booster vaccination. These receptors were collected from a young man who received the YFV17D yellow fever vaccine. CDR3s include the opening cysteine and the closing phenylalanine or tryptophan. The D gene is left open where the match is weak. The size field is filled for only some rows; it gives once, few, many or a size class.

DNA,CDR3,size,J,D,length,V
TGCGCCGCCATACGGCTGGGACTAGCGCACCAAGAGACCCAGTACTTC,CAAIRLGLAHQETQYF,few,TRBJ2-5,TRBD2,16,TRBV23-1
TGTGCCAGCAGCTTAACGATGGGGACGTATAACAATGAGCAGTTCTTC,CASSLTMGTYNNEQFF,-,TRBJ2-1,-,16,TRBV7-2
TGTGCCAGCAGTTACCTCAGGAATTCACCCCTCCACTTT,CASSYLRNSPLHF,-,TRBJ1-6,-,13,TRBV6-5
TGTGCCAGCGGAGACAGGGTTAATTCACCCCTCCACTTT,CASGDRVNSPLHF,-,TRBJ1-6,TRBD1,13,TRBV25-1
TGCGCCAGCAGGAACGGGGGGGCCTCTACAGATACGCAGTATTTT,CASRNGGASTDTQYF,-,TRBJ2-3,TRBD2,15,TRBV5-1
TGTGCCAGACTCCCGGACAGGGACACCGGGGAGCTGTTTTTT,CARLPDRDTGELFF,few,TRBJ2-2,TRBD1,14,TRBV6-5
TGTGCCAGCAGCTTACCCTCTAGCTATGGCTACACCTTC,CASSLPSSYGYTF,-,TRBJ1-2,-,13,TRBV7-9
TGCGCCAGCAGACCCCGACAGTCAACTAATGAAAAACTGTTTTTT,CASRPRQSTNEKLFF,few,TRBJ1-4,-,15,TRBV5-1
TGTGCCATCACCTCCGACAGAAATCAGCCCCAGCATTTT,CAITSDRNQPQHF,-,TRBJ1-5,-,13,TRBV10-3
TGCGCCAGCAGGCGAGGTACAGGGTCCCTTACAGATACGCAGTATTTT,CASRRGTGSLTDTQYF,-,TRBJ2-3,-,16,TRBV5-1
TGTGCCAGCAGCTTAGATAGCGGCGGGACCACAGATACGCAGTATTTT,CASSLDSGGTTDTQYF,-,TRBJ2-3,-,16,TRBV7-2
TGTGCCCTCAGGGAGACACCGAACACCGGGGAGCTGTTTTTT,CALRETPNTGELFF,few,TRBJ2-2,-,14,TRBV6-2/TRBV6-3
TGTGCCAGCAGCTATGACGGACGGGGGAGCGGCACTGAAGCTTTCTTT,CASSYDGRGSGTEAFF,many,TRBJ1-1,-,16,TRBV7-2
TGTGCCACCAGCAGAGATCTTGGAACTCGACAGGGTGGTCATGGCTACACCTTC,CATSRDLGTRQGGHGYTF,few,TRBJ1-2,TRBD1,18,TRBV15
TGTGCCAGCAGTTACGTGCAGGCCACTGAAGCTTTCTTT,CASSYVQATEAFF,-,TRBJ1-1,-,13,TRBV6-2/TRBV6-3
TGTGCGATCGCAGGAAGCACAGATACGCAGTATTTT,CAIAGSTDTQYF,few,TRBJ2-3,-,12,TRBV10-3
TGCGCCAGCAGAACAGGGGGTGCAAATACGCAGTATTTT,CASRTGGANTQYF,few,TRBJ2-3,TRBD1,13,TRBV5-1
TGTGCCAGCAGCATTCCCGGGACAGGGATAAGCTATGGCTACACCTTC,CASSIPGTGISYGYTF,-,TRBJ1-2,TRBD1,16,TRBV11-2
TGTGCCAGCAGTTTTCGGCGGTGGTCCTACGAGCAGTACTTC,CASSFRRWSYEQYF,-,TRBJ2-7,-,14,TRBV27
TGCGCCAGCAGCTCTTACGACCGCGCAGATACGCAGTATTTT,CASSSYDRADTQYF,-,TRBJ2-3,-,14,TRBV5-1
TGTGCCAGCAGCTTAGCAATCGAGAATGAAAAACTGTTTTTT,CASSLAIENEKLFF,-,TRBJ1-4,-,14,TRBV7-2
TGTGCCACCAGCAGGACTAGTCGGGCCCCAGATACGCAGTATTTT,CATSRTSRAPDTQYF,few,TRBJ2-3,-,15,TRBV15
TGCGCCAGCAGCCAAGATTATCAGGGGCTAAGGAATTCACCCCTCCACTTT,CASSQDYQGLRNSPLHF,few,TRBJ1-6,-,17,TRBV4-3
TGCAGTGCTAGAGATCTTAGGACAGCCGCTGGTGGATATGGCTACACCTTC,CSARDLRTAAGGYGYTF,-,TRBJ1-2,-,17,TRBV20-1
TGTGCCAGTAGTGGTCAACAGGGAGGGCAGAGTCAGCCCCAGCATTTT,CASSGQQGGQSQPQHF,once,TRBJ1-5,-,16,TRBV19
TGTGCCAGCAGTTTTGACTCGGGCCAGCCCCAGCATTTT,CASSFDSGQPQHF,few,TRBJ1-5,-,13,TRBV12-3/TRBV12-4
TGTGCCAGCAGCGAGGACGGCCCGAGGGGCACTGAAGCTTTCTTT,CASSEDGPRGTEAFF,few,TRBJ1-1,-,15,TRBV6-5
TGTGCCAGCAGCCAAGACCGGGGTGGGATTGAAGAGACCCAGTACTTC,CASSQDRGGIEETQYF,-,TRBJ2-5,-,16,TRBV4-2
TGTGCCACCGCGACTAGTACGTCGAACACCGGGGAGCTGTTTTTT,CATATSTSNTGELFF,few,TRBJ2-2,-,15,TRBV6-6
TGCGCCAGCAGCCGGCATGCGGGACAGCTCTCCTACGAGCAGTACTTC,CASSRHAGQLSYEQYF,many,TRBJ2-7,-,16,TRBV4-3
TGTGCCAGCAGCCTACCCCTAGGGTTAGTCTACGAGCAGTACTTC,CASSLPLGLVYEQYF,few,TRBJ2-7,-,15,TRBV7-9
TGCAGTGCTAGAGTGCTTGCCTCAGAAGGGAAACTGTTTTTT,CSARVLASEGKLFF,-,TRBJ1-4,-,14,TRBV20-1
TGTGCCAGCAGCCGTCTGCAAAATGAAAAACTGTTTTTT,CASSRLQNEKLFF,few,TRBJ1-4,-,13,TRBV7-2
TGTGCCAGCAGACCAAACTACGAGCAGTACTTC,CASRPNYEQYF,few,TRBJ2-7,-,11,TRBV2
TGTGCCAGCACCGAGAGGGGGGCGGGGGCGTCGACCTGGGAGCAGTACTTC,CASTERGAGASTWEQYF,-,TRBJ2-7,-,17,TRBV7-8
TGCAGCGTCACCAGCGGACAGGGGGCGAAGACTTTCTTT,CSVTSGQGAKTFF,-,TRBJ1-1,TRBD1,13,TRBV29-1
TGCGCCAGCAGTGCCAACCCGGGTCGTCAACAGCTCGAGCAGTACTTC,CASSANPGRQQLEQYF,-,TRBJ2-7,-,16,TRBV5-1
TGTGCCAGCAGGAACCAAAGGGGGTCAGATACGCAGTATTTT,CASRNQRGSDTQYF,-,TRBJ2-3,-,14,TRBV7-2
TGTGCCAGCAGCGACCAAGTCCAGACCCAGTACTTC,CASSDQVQTQYF,-,TRBJ2-5,-,12,TRBV12-3/TRBV12-4
TGTGCCAGCAGCGGGGGGGCCGCCGAGACCCAGTACTTC,CASSGGAAETQYF,many,TRBJ2-5,TRBD2,13,TRBV6-6
TGCGCCAGCAGCCAAGGTCCGAAGGGCGAGACCCAGTACTTC,CASSQGPKGETQYF,-,TRBJ2-5,-,14,TRBV4-1
TGTGCCAGCAGCTCGCTATGGGAGACCCAGTACTTC,CASSSLWETQYF,-,TRBJ2-5,-,12,TRBV7-2
TGTGCCATCAGACGGACTAGCGGGGAGAGCTCCTACAATGAGCAGTTCTTC,CAIRRTSGESSYNEQFF,many,TRBJ2-1,TRBD2,17,TRBV10-3
TGTGCCAGCAGCTTCCTGGTCAGGGGTGTAGGAGATACGCAGTATTTT,CASSFLVRGVGDTQYF,few,TRBJ2-3,-,16,TRBV7-9
TGTGCCAGCAGCTTCAACAGGGCAGGGGGGAAAAACATTCAGTACTTC,CASSFNRAGGKNIQYF,few,TRBJ2-4,-,16,TRBV7-9